Sequencing of this TCR beta chain was carried out in a study of T cell changes during pregnancy in multiple sclerosis. Germline assignment: CDR1 SEHNR and CDR2 FQNEAQ (reference sequence). CDR3 length equals 17 residues. With 5 bases clipped from V and 5 bases from J, the junction kept 16 bases outside the gene matches. Only in-frame clones appear in the TCRdb table, and some are missing; sequencing was by immunoSEQ multiplex PCR. Here the sample spans roughly 52,000 clones, about 87% being singletons. The sample here was CD4+ T cells from peripheral blood mononuclear cells, taken in the first trimester of pregnancy. The rearrangement links TRBV7-9 to TRBJ2-5; TRBD2 matches at 8 bases. The sequence derives from a female donor with multiple sclerosis, enrolled in a pregnancy study. CDR3 DNA sequence: TGTGCCAGCAGCAAGCTCGGGGGGGCGGGAGATCCGGAGACCCAGTACTTC. Its translation is CASSKLGGAGDPETQYF.